A single sample is the source of the 19 T cell receptor beta chains below, sequenced in a study of T cell responses to AZD1222 COVID-19 vaccine. Measured with immunoSEQ multiplex PCR; TCRdb has only the in-frame clones, and not every one. This table holds about 130,000 clones, around 85% found once. The sample in question was peripheral blood, obtained on day 0 of AZD1222 vaccination. The receptors come from an adult in good health.

The V call is TRBV3-1 (or the pseudogene TRBV3-2), the J call TRBJ2-5; 8 positions agree with TRBD1. With 2 bases clipped from V and 2 bases from J, the junction kept 1 base outside the gene matches. CDR3 size: 14 residues. The germline V gene encodes CDR1 LGHDT and CDR2 YNNKEL (reference sequence). The CDR3 region has the DNA TGTGCCAGCAGCCAAAGGACAGGGCAAGAGACCCAGTACTTC. It encodes CASSQRTGQETQYF.

The chain carries TRBV7-6 and TRBJ2-1; D not resolved. The CDR3 spans 13 residues. Germline-derived CDR1 and CDR2 are SGHVS and FNYEAQ. The V and J ends lost 5 bases and 7 bases respectively, with 12 bases between them. CDR3 in amino acids: CASSPTLRNEQFF. CDR3 DNA sequence: TGTGCCAGCAGCCCCACTCTCCGAAATGAGCAGTTCTTC.

J is TRBJ1-3 and V is TRBV11-2, with unresolved D. CDR1 is SGHAT, CDR2 FQNNGV, per germline. The CDR3 has 18 amino acids. Trimming left V 3 bases short and J 1 base short, with 19 bases between. CDR3 loop: CASSLGYTDLDSGNTIYF. The CDR3 DNA follows: TGTGCCAGCAGCTTGGGGTATACAGATCTGGATTCTGGAAACACCATATATTTT.

The chain recombines TRBV15 with TRBJ2-3, with 12 bases identical to TRBD2. Looked up from germline, CDR1 is LNHNV and CDR2 is YYDKDF (reference sequence). V shed 0 bases and J 4 bases; nucleotides not matched to a gene: 5. The CDR3 covers 17 residues. The CDR3 region is CATSREASGGDADTQYF. As DNA, the CDR3 is TGTGCCACCAGCAGAGAGGCTAGCGGGGGGGACGCAGATACGCAGTATTTT.

The rearrangement links TRBV25-1 to TRBJ1-1; 8 bases map to TRBD1. Germline assignment: CDR1 MGHDK and CDR2 SYGVNS. With V trimmed by 6 bases and J by 6 bases, 9 bases remained unmatched. The CDR3 runs to 14 residues. In DNA form, the CDR3 reads TGTGCCAGCAGGGGGAACAGGGGGAGGTCTGAAGCTTTCTTT. This gives the protein CASRGNRGRSEAFF. The complete variable domain, with remaining parts taken from reference TRBV25-1 and TRBJ1-1, reads EADIYQTPRYLVIGTGKKITLECSQTMGHDKMYWYQQDPGMELHLIHYSYGVNSTEKGDLSSESTVSRIRTEHFPLTLESARPSHTSQYLCASRGNRGRSEAFFGQGTRLTVV.

V and J are TRBV5-1 and TRBJ1-1; tentatively, D is TRBD1 (5 bases). The CDR3 extends over 17 amino acids. The V end was cut by 0 bases, the J end by 1 base, with 16 bases between. CDR1 and CDR2 (germline): SGHRS, YFSETQ. This CDR3 reads CASSLGGRVIGNTEAFF. In DNA, the CDR3 is TGCGCCAGCAGCTTGGGGGGCAGGGTGATCGGGAACACTGAAGCTTTCTTT.

This chain connects TRBV28 to TRBJ1-3; the match to TRBD1 covers 8 bases. The trim removed 6 bases at V and 2 bases at J, leaving 3 bases unmatched. Per germline, CDR1 MDHEN and CDR2 SYDVKM. The CDR3 is 14 amino acids. The CDR3 DNA sequence: TGTGCCAGCAGGCAGACAGGGGCTGGAAACACCATATATTTT. Translation gives CASRQTGAGNTIYF. Full variable domain (remainder filled in from reference TRBV28 and TRBJ1-3): DVKVTQSSRYLVKRTGEKVFLECVQDMDHENMFWYRQDPGLGLRLIYFSYDVKMKEKGDIPEGYSVSREKKERFSLILESASTNQTSMYLCASRQTGAGNTIYFGEGSWLTVV.

The chain is built from TRBV5-6 and TRBJ1-3; 7 positions agree with TRBD1. Germline V gene lookup returns CDR1 SGHDT and CDR2 YYEEEE. This CDR3 spans 15 amino acids. V was clipped by 4 bases and J by 0 bases; unmatched bases: 4. CDR3 bases: TGTGCCAGCAGCCCCGGGACAGTCTCTGGAAACACCATATATTTT. It codes for CASSPGTVSGNTIYF.

This chain joins TRBV6-2 or TRBV6-3 and TRBJ2-1; tentatively, D is TRBD2 (6 bases). Germline V lookup: CDR1 MNHEY, CDR2 SVGEGT. Trimming stripped 0 bases from V and 4 bases from J, with 7 bases between. This CDR3 contains 14 residues. The CDR3 sequence is CASSYSGRYNEQFF. Written as DNA, the CDR3 is TGTGCCAGCAGTTACTCGGGGAGGTACAATGAGCAGTTCTTC.

The sample holds one count of this clone. The V gene is TRBV6-2 or TRBV6-3, the J gene TRBJ2-4; 7 bases align to TRBD1. CDR3 length equals 13 residues. Germline assignment: CDR1 MNHEY and CDR2 SVGEGT. Trimming took 2 bases from V and 10 from J; bases not matched to a gene: 5. The CDR3 loop is CASSYLRDRIQYF. The CDR3 DNA follows: TGTGCCAGCAGTTACCTTAGGGACAGAATTCAGTACTTC.

The chain carries TRBV6-6 and TRBJ2-7; 13 nucleotides line up with TRBD2. This CDR3 spans 16 amino acids. Losses at the gene ends were 5 bases for V and 2 bases for J; bases not matched to a gene: 6. CDR1 and CDR2 (germline): MNHNY, SVGAGI (reference sequence). In DNA, the CDR3 is TGTGCCAGCAGTATGGGACTAGCGGGGAATACCTACGAGCAGTACTTC. Translation gives CASSMGLAGNTYEQYF.

This chain uses TRBV6-2 or TRBV6-3 with TRBJ2-7, with 9 bases that match TRBD2. There are 13 residues in the CDR3. The junction had 6 bases not matched to a gene; V was cut back by 6 bases and J by 6 bases. CDR1 and CDR2 from the germline V gene are MNHEY and SVGEGT. CDR3 protein: CASSGSGRGEQYF. CDR3 sequence (DNA): TGTGCCAGCAGCGGTAGCGGGAGAGGCGAGCAGTACTTC.

The chain employs TRBV5-6 and TRBJ2-7, with D hard to call. V was shortened by 1 base and J by 4 bases, with 9 bases between the two germline ends. Germline-derived CDR1 and CDR2 are SGHDT and YYEEEE. This CDR3 comprises 13 residues. CDR3 protein: CASSLRQRYEQYF. As DNA, the CDR3 is TGTGCCAGCAGCTTGCGGCAGAGGTACGAGCAGTACTTC.

The chain recombines TRBV11-3 with TRBJ1-1, with TRBD1 matching 10 bases. V lost 3 bases to trimming and J lost 10 bases; unmatched junction nucleotides: 8. The germline CDR1 and CDR2 sequences are SGHNT and YENEEA. The CDR3 consists of 14 residues. The CDR3 loop is CASSFPDRGRGAFF. The CDR3 DNA sequence: TGTGCCAGCAGCTTCCCAGACAGGGGGCGTGGAGCTTTCTTT.

This clone has just one count. The genes are TRBV29-1 and TRBJ1-2; 7 bases line up with TRBD1. The trim removed 4 bases at V and 4 bases at J, leaving 3 bases unmatched. Per germline, CDR1 SQVTM and CDR2 ANQGSEA. The CDR3 consists of 12 residues. Written as DNA, the CDR3 is TGCAGCGTTGGACAGGGAATCTATGGCTACACCTTC. Encoded protein: CSVGQGIYGYTF. The whole variable domain, remainder taken from reference TRBV29-1 and TRBJ1-2, is SAVISQKPSRDICQRGTSLTIQCQVDSQVTMMFWYRQQPGQSLTLIATANQGSEATYESGFVIDKFPISRPNLTFSTLTVSNMSPEDSSIYLCSVGQGIYGYTFGSGTRLTVV.

This clone was observed a few times. This chain links TRBV5-8 with TRBJ1-5; 7 bases line up with TRBD1. CDR3 length equals 13 residues. Germline V gene lookup returns CDR1 SGHTS and CDR2 YDEGEE. V lost 4 bases and J lost 7; bases outside the gene matches: 5. DNA for the CDR3: TGTGCCAGCAGCCGACAGGGTGTGCAGCCCCAGCATTTT. Translation gives CASSRQGVQPQHF.

The chain has TRBV11-3 and TRBJ2-4; 10 positions agree with TRBD1. The CDR3 spans 14 residues. The germline CDR1 and CDR2 sequences are SGHNT and YENEEA. With V trimmed by 8 bases and J by 1 base, 2 bases remained unmatched. As DNA, the CDR3 is TGTGCCAGCGAGACAGGGGGCGCCAAAAACATTCAGTACTTC. It translates to CASETGGAKNIQYF.

This clone has just one count. This chain joins TRBV13 and TRBJ2-7; D gene unclear. The V and J ends lost 4 bases and 7 bases respectively, with 8 bases between them. The CDR3 contains 11 residues. Germline lookup yields CDR1 PRHDT and CDR2 FYEKMQ (reference sequence). The CDR3 here is CASSSLGEQYF. For the CDR3, the DNA is TGTGCCAGCAGCTCACTGGGTGAGCAGTACTTC.

The chain recombines TRBV11-3 with TRBJ2-1; D is possibly TRBD1 or TRBD2 (5 bases each). Per the germline V gene, CDR1 is SGHNT and CDR2 is YENEEA. This CDR3 is built from 14 residues. V was shortened by 2 bases and J by 6 bases, with 11 bases between the two germline ends. The CDR3 is CASSLRGDPNEQFF. CDR3 DNA: TGTGCCAGCAGCTTACGAGGGGACCCCAATGAGCAGTTCTTC.